The rows below give T cell receptor beta chains drawn from one sample of a study of blood T cell repertoires in COVID-19. Profiling relied on immunoSEQ multiplex PCR, and the TCRdb table lists in-frame clones only, not all of them. The sample has about 120,000 clones; 65% to 90% are singletons. The sample comprised peripheral blood. The receptor source for this set is a man older than 75 with acute or convalescent COVID-19. CDR3s include the opening cysteine and the closing phenylalanine or tryptophan. A D gene is named only where the DNA matches it firmly. The listing skips clone size in some rows; elsewhere it reads once, few, many or a size class.

NA | NA | TRBJ2-4 | TRBV23-1 | CAGPGPEGRAKNIQYF | TGCGCCGGCCCGGGGCCGGAGGGGCGAGCCAAAAACATTCAGTACTTC
NA | NA | TRBJ1-1 | TRBV2 | CASSEPPGNTEAFF | TGTGCCAGCAGTGAACCGCCCGGGAACACTGAAGCTTTCTTT
NA | TRBD1 | TRBJ1-1 | TRBV4-1 | CASSQDEGTGREAFF | TGCGCCAGCAGCCAAGATGAGGGGACAGGCAGGGAAGCTTTCTTT
NA | NA | TRBJ2-5 | TRBV11-2 | CASSPGVGPQETQYF | TGTGCCAGCAGCCCGGGGGTAGGGCCCCAAGAGACCCAGTACTTC
NA | TRBD2 | TRBJ2-7 | TRBV6-1 | CASSEGGGRGEQYF | TGTGCCAGCAGTGAAGGAGGCGGGAGGGGCGAGCAGTACTTC
NA | TRBD2 | TRBJ2-3 | TRBV19 | CASSIGLAGDAHTQYF | TGTGCCAGTAGTATTGGACTAGCGGGAGATGCGCATACGCAGTATTTT
NA | TRBD1 | TRBJ1-2 | TRBV30 | CAWTHQPGQGSTF | TGTGCCTGGACCCATCAACCCGGACAGGGGAGCACCTTC
NA | TRBD1 | TRBJ1-1 | TRBV18 | CASSKNLDRNAEAFF | TGTGCCAGCTCGAAGAATTTGGACAGGAACGCTGAAGCTTTCTTT
NA | TRBD2 | TRBJ2-1 | TRBV19 | CASNPLAGAYNEQFF | TGTGCCAGTAACCCACTAGCGGGAGCTTACAATGAGCAGTTCTTC
NA | NA | TRBJ1-1 | TRBV5-6 | CASSLGSKNTEAFF | TGTGCCAGCAGCTTGGGGAGCAAGAACACTGAAGCTTTCTTT
NA | TRBD1 | TRBJ1-1 | TRBV3-1/TRBV3-2 | CASSAQGGGAEAFF | TGTGCCAGCAGCGCACAGGGGGGCGGTGCTGAAGCTTTCTTT
once | TRBD1 | TRBJ1-2 | TRBV30 | CAWSAGTGEGYTF | TGTGCCTGGAGTGCCGGGACAGGGGAAGGCTACACCTTC
NA | NA | TRBJ2-7 | TRBV5-1 | CASRIESSLGQTYEQYF | TGCGCCAGCAGAATCGAGTCTTCCCTAGGACAAACCTACGAGCAGTACTTC
NA | NA | TRBJ2-6 | TRBV4-3 | CASSARGGFSSGANVLTF | TGCGCCAGTTCCGCTAGGGGGGGTTTTAGCTCTGGGGCCAACGTCCTGACTTTC
NA | NA | TRBJ1-1 | TRBV7-9 | CASSLIDSMNTEAFF | TGTGCCAGCAGCTTAATCGACAGCATGAACACTGAAGCTTTCTTT
once | NA | TRBJ1-1 | TRBV18 | CASSPNQGRLVGTEAFF | TGTGCCAGCTCACCCAATCAGGGTCGATTGGTAGGCACTGAAGCTTTCTTT
NA | NA | TRBJ1-1 | TRBV18 | CASSPPNQAMNTEAFF | TGTGCCAGCTCACCACCGAACCAGGCCATGAACACTGAAGCTTTCTTT
NA | TRBD1 | TRBJ1-1 | TRBV25-1 | CATTGGGTEAFF | TGTGCCACCACAGGGGGCGGCACTGAAGCTTTCTTT